Sequencing of this T cell receptor beta chain was carried out in a study of T-cell reconstitution after alpha-beta-depleted transplantation in children. Study-wide results and limits: After one year, T-cell counts and TCRbeta diversity mostly came from new T cells. At day 60, the high TCRbeta diversity found in some patients originated from recipient T cells and thymic progenitors that had survived. The study reportedly traced alpha-beta T cells about two months after transplant to several hundred expanded graft clones.

This CDR3 is built from 14 residues. Trimming cost V 6 bases and J 3 bases, with 14 bases left between them. Germline V CDR1 and CDR2: MNHEY, SVGEGT. This clonotype was recorded many times. The antigen remains undetermined. Unique molecular identifiers featured in how the TCRbeta library was prepared. Each CDR3 protein gets one entry after TCRdb re-called the PCR reads with MiXCR. The sample has about 200,000 distinct CDR3 sequences, approximately 7% seen once; the top ten hold just over 5.5%. This chain connects TRBV6-2 or TRBV6-3 to TRBJ1-2; D gene uncertain. The sequenced sample was PBMCs, obtained before TCRalphabeta/CD19-depleted stem cell transplant. This receptor was obtained from a boy between 2 and 15 years old with acute lymphoblastic leukemia, due to receive a stem cell transplant. CDR3 region: CASSPPSAYYGYTF. The CDR3 DNA reads as TGTGCCAGCAGCCCCCCGAGTGCCTACTATGGCTACACCTTC.